This T cell receptor beta chain emerged from a study of blood T cell repertoires in COVID-19. In the authors' methods: Estimation of nucleated cell counts was performed using reference gene primer amplification. Clones were sequenced by immunoSEQ multiplex PCR, and TCRdb holds only the in-frame ones, with some missing. V, J and clone size derive from that table, while D and trimming were established from the DNA sequence. In the table there are fewer than 450,000 clones, approximately 86% of which are singletons. Those who participated ranged in age from 18 to 89 years and resided in about two dozen US areas. Specimen: PBMCs or T cells enriched from blood (not recorded which). This TCR derives from a woman between 35 and 50 years old with acute COVID-19.

CDR3 sequence reads: CASSQEGQPTTEAFF. CDR3 DNA: TGCGCCAGCAGCCAAGAGGGACAGCCGACAACTGAAGCTTTCTTT. The rearrangement joins TRBV4-1 to TRBJ1-1; 7 bases align to TRBD1. Unmatched junction bases numbered 6, after V lost 0 bases and J lost 5 bases. Germline values: CDR1 MGHRA, CDR2 YSYEKL. The CDR3 runs 15 residues.